This T cell receptor beta chain stems from a study of blood T cells in healthy people across ages. Ten or more counts support this clonotype. Primers used in a second PCR of about 7 to 11 cycles were a sample-barcoded 5' primer and a J-beta primer mix. TCRdb independently ran MiXCR on the 5' RACE reads; one entry per CDR3 protein. The sample records 650,000 to 1,000,000 distinct CDR3 sequences, approximately 35% being singletons. CDR1 and CDR2 from the germline V gene are SGHTA and FQGNSA. This CDR3 contains 16 residues. J was trimmed by 6 bases and V by 0 bases; bases with no gene match: 10. At least 5.5 micrograms of total RNA were extracted per sample.

This TCR derives from a man younger than 35 in good health. V usage is TRBV7-2 and J usage is TRBJ1-2, with 7 bases matching TRBD1. The sequencing input was blood. In DNA, the CDR3 is TGTGCCAGCAGCTTAGCGTCGTTCTTGACAGGGAATGGCTACACCTTC. It yields the protein CASSLASFLTGNGYTF.